This TCR beta chain originates from a study of CD8+CD57+ T cells in acquired aplastic anemia. Turning to the study itself: Each DNA sample taken from sorted CD4+ and CD8+ cells came to roughly 3.5 ug on average. Study findings and constraints: Around 27 sequences, all CD8+ CDR3, were shared between patients and controls. Patients versus controls showed no significant CD8+ Simpson's diversity difference.

Only patients with CD8+CD57+ cell expansion on flow cytometry were chosen for sequencing. Patients were untreated when blood was sampled. This clonotype has at least ten counts. The antigen remains unidentified. The template used for profiling TCR beta VDJ and CDR3 was genomic DNA. MiXCR was run by TCRdb on the reads, yielding one entry per CDR3 protein. The repertoire holds under 200,000 distinct CDR3 sequences, 40% to 50% seen once, with around 3% in the top ten. Sequencing was done on a sample of sorted CD4+, CD8+, or CD8+CD57+ T cells (not recorded which) from PBMCs. The sequence derives from a human donor with aplastic anemia.

The CDR3 sequence: CSARPPRGLAEAFF. The CDR3 DNA follows: TGCAGTGCTCGCCCTCCCAGGGGACTCGCTGAAGCTTTCTTT. This sequence joins TRBV20-1 and TRBJ1-1; possible D gene TRBD1, 6 bases. V was shortened by 5 bases and J by 6 bases, with 19 bases between the two germline ends. This CDR3 comprises 14 residues. Germline CDR1 is DFQATT and CDR2 is SNEGSKA (reference sequence).